This T cell receptor beta chain was recorded in a study of blood T cell repertoires in COVID-19. V dropped 4 bases and J dropped 2; count of bases not matched to a gene: 7. From germline, CDR1 is GTSNPN and CDR2 SVGIG (reference sequence). This CDR3 spans 14 amino acids. TCRdb's copy holds only in-frame clones and misses some; the assay was immunoSEQ multiplex PCR. The sample has about 42,000 clones; roughly three quarters are singletons. Sequenced sample: peripheral blood. The clonotype comes from a man aged 70 or older with active or convalescent COVID-19. V and J are TRBV30 and TRBJ1-1; 7 positions agree with TRBD1. The CDR3 nucleotides are TGTGCCTGGAACAGGGGAGGTAGCAACACTGAAGCTTTCTTT. Translating gives CAWNRGGSNTEAFF.